The 25 T cell receptor beta chains presented below share a single source sample, sequenced in a study of blood T cell repertoires in COVID-19 (dated by TCRdb to between 2020 and 2021). Libraries were prepared through the immunoSEQ multiplex PCR assay. Held by TCRdb, this immuneACCESS table contains in-frame sequences only and omits some clones. Under half of the omission traces to an unresolved V gene where checked; the cause of the rest is unknown. This sample lists roughly 120,000 clones; roughly 87% were detected once. The ten largest clones take up 7.7% of the sample. Sequencing was carried out using peripheral blood. The receptors stem from a human donor in a cohort sampled during active COVID-19.

The sample holds one count of this clone. V usage is TRBV28 and J usage is TRBJ2-5; D may be TRBD2 (5 bases). In germline, CDR1 is MDHEN, CDR2 SYDVKM. CDR3 size: 17 residues. Trimming removed 2 bases from V and 5 bases from J, with 21 bases in between. The CDR3 coding sequence is TGTGCCAGCAGTTTAGGGCGGGCGGTCCTGGTGTGGGAGACCCAGTACTTC. Its protein product is CASSLGRAVLVWETQYF.

The chain joins TRBV20-1 to TRBJ2-1; TRBD2 matches 10 bases. The CDR3 is made up of 15 amino acids. In germline, CDR1 is DFQATT, CDR2 SNEGSKA (reference sequence). The V gene end was trimmed by 3 bases and the J gene end by 10 bases; junction bases not matched to a gene: 12. CDR3 DNA sequence: TGCAGTGCTAGTGGGCTAGCGGGAGTTTTTAGGGAGCAGTTCTTC. Its protein is CSASGLAGVFREQFF.

This rearrangement joins TRBV7-6 to TRBJ2-7, with D possibly being TRBD2 (6 bases). Germline loops: CDR1 SGHVS, CDR2 FNYEAQ. The V and J ends lost 5 bases and 9 bases respectively, with 11 bases between them. There are 11 residues in the CDR3. The DNA for the CDR3 is TGTGCCAGCAGCCCGGGAGAGCGGCAGTACTTC. This codes for CASSPGERQYF.

The chain joins TRBV18 to TRBJ2-1; a weak D match, TRBD1 (5 bases). The ends were cut back, 2 bases at V and 0 bases at J, with 11 bases in the middle. CDR3 length: 16 amino acids. Looked up from germline, CDR1 is KGHSH and CDR2 is LQKENI. The CDR3 spells CASSPNRQSSYNEQFF. CDR3 nucleotides: TGTGCCAGCTCACCAAATCGACAGAGCTCCTACAATGAGCAGTTCTTC.

The V gene is TRBV5-3, the J gene TRBJ2-2; a possible D gene is TRBD2 (6 bases). TRBV5-3 is labeled an ORF, and its function is uncertain. The V gene lost 4 bases and the J gene lost 5 bases, with 33 bases spanning the gap. The CDR3 contains 21 residues. The CDR3 bases are TGTGCCAGAAGCGCGAAGGGCGGGGTTACAAGGCCCCAAGTGGGGACCGGGGAGCTGTTTTTT. This translates into CARSAKGGVTRPQVGTGELFF.

This sequence joins TRBV6-5 and TRBJ2-6; no reliable D call. The CDR3 has 15 amino acids. Germline V lookup: CDR1 MNHEY, CDR2 SVGAGI. V gave up 2 bases and J gave up 0 bases, with 5 bases separating them. The chain's CDR3 is CASSYPGSGANVLTF. For the CDR3, the DNA is TGTGCCAGCAGTTACCCGGGCTCTGGGGCCAACGTCCTGACTTTC.

This chain links TRBV28 with TRBJ1-1; no firm D call. Trimming stripped 3 bases from V and 7 bases from J, with 6 bases between. The CDR3 has 11 residues. Per the germline V gene, CDR1 is MDHEN and CDR2 is SYDVKM. CDR3 DNA: TGTGCCAGCAGTTTCGTCAGTGAAGCTTTCTTT. Translating gives CASSFVSEAFF. The entire variable domain, with the rest obtained from reference TRBV28 and TRBJ1-1, is as follows: DVKVTQSSRYLVKRTGEKVFLECVQDMDHENMFWYRQDPGLGLRLIYFSYDVKMKEKGDIPEGYSVSREKKERFSLILESASTNQTSMYLCASSFVSEAFFGQGTRLTVV.

The chain employs TRBV10-1 and TRBJ1-1; TRBD1 matches at 7 bases. V trimming: 4 bases; J trimming: 1 base; junction bases outside the gene matches: 12. The germline V gene encodes CDR1 WNHNN and CDR2 SYGVQD (reference sequence). The CDR3 has 17 residues. CDR3 region: CASSATDRAVKNTEAFF. DNA of the CDR3: TGCGCCAGCAGTGCAACTGACAGGGCTGTGAAGAACACTGAAGCTTTCTTT.

V and J are TRBV25-1 and TRBJ2-7, with 9 bases that match TRBD1. CDR3 size: 15 residues. Trimming cost V 4 bases and J 1 base; bases outside gene matches: 5. Germline loops: CDR1 MGHDK, CDR2 SYGVNS. The CDR3 nucleotides read TGTGCCAGCAGTGGTACCGGGACAGGGTCCTACGAGCAGTACTTC. Translating gives CASSGTGTGSYEQYF.

This clone occurred once. The chain couples TRBV4-2 to TRBJ2-5; 11 bases are a match to TRBD2. Germline assignment: CDR1 LGHNA and CDR2 YNFKEQ. This CDR3 is built from 17 residues. Germline trimming cut 4 bases from V and 2 bases from J; bases unmatched to any gene: 9. CDR3 in amino acids: CASSPRGTSGQQETQYF. Here the CDR3 DNA reads TGTGCCAGCAGCCCCCGGGGGACTAGCGGCCAACAAGAGACCCAGTACTTC.

This chain joins TRBV6-2 or TRBV6-3 and TRBJ1-1, with TRBD1 matching 7 bases. J lost 4 bases, V lost 4 bases, and 9 bases had no gene match. This CDR3 has 15 amino acids. Germline V gives CDR1 MNHEY, CDR2 SVGEGT. The CDR3 DNA sequence: TGTGCCAGCAGTTCCTACCACAGGGGCGTCACTGAAGCTTTCTTT. Residues: CASSSYHRGVTEAFF.

The rearrangement links TRBV11-3 to TRBJ2-2; 9 bases are a match to TRBD2. J gave up 5 bases and V 1 base, and 14 bases lay outside the gene matches. The CDR3 covers 19 residues. Germline loops: CDR1 SGHNT, CDR2 YENEEA. CDR3 in DNA: TGTGCCAGCAGCTTAGCTTCCCCGTCCCTAGCGGGGAAGACCGGGGAGCTGTTTTTT. It specifies CASSLASPSLAGKTGELFF.

This clone was observed a handful of times. This chain joins TRBV4-2 and TRBJ2-2; D is unresolved. This CDR3 is 15 amino acids long. Germline CDR1 is LGHNA and CDR2 is YNFKEQ. Trimming removed 3 bases at V and 1 base at J, with 9 bases between. In DNA, the CDR3 is TGTGCCAGCAGCCAGCGTAGACAGAACACCGGGGAGCTGTTTTTT. Its protein is CASSQRRQNTGELFF.

V is TRBV28 and J is TRBJ1-2; the match to TRBD1 covers 11 bases. V was clipped by 4 bases and J by 7 bases; unmatched bases: 14. The CDR3 spans 17 residues. CDR1 is MDHEN and CDR2 is SYDVKM in the germline V gene. This chain's CDR3 is CASSSPATGQGASGYTF. In DNA, the CDR3 is TGTGCCAGCAGTTCCCCCGCCACAGGACAGGGGGCTAGTGGCTACACCTTC.

This chain joins TRBV6-6 and TRBJ1-1, with 7 bases identical to TRBD1. The CDR3 consists of 14 residues. Germline V gene data show CDR1 as MNHNY and CDR2 as SVGAGI (reference sequence). V lost 2 bases and J lost 2; bases outside the gene matches: 2. CDR3: CASSYDRANTEAFF. The CDR3 nucleotides are TGTGCCAGCAGTTACGACAGGGCAAACACTGAAGCTTTCTTT.

The V gene is TRBV18, the J gene TRBJ2-5; a possible D gene is TRBD1 (5 bases). V dropped 6 bases and J dropped 2 bases, with 13 bases sitting between them. Germline CDR1 reads KGHSH; CDR2 reads LQKENI. This CDR3 region has 14 residues. DNA of the CDR3: TGTGCCAGCTCCTACGGACACGGACAAGAGACCCAGTACTTC. Translation: CASSYGHGQETQYF.

The chain has TRBV10-3 and TRBJ1-2; D is unclear. The CDR3 covers 13 residues. V was cut by 0 bases and J by 4 bases, with 6 bases left in between. The germline CDR1 and CDR2 sequences are ENHRY and SYGVKD. The CDR3 loop is CAISESSVYGYTF. Here the CDR3 DNA reads TGTGCCATCAGTGAGTCGAGCGTCTATGGCTACACCTTC.

The CDR3: CATSDQTSGRRNEQFF. The DNA of the CDR3 is TGTGCCACCAGTGATCAGACTAGCGGGAGAAGAAATGAGCAGTTCTTC. V and J are TRBV24-1 and TRBJ2-1; TRBD2 agrees at 12 bases. This CDR3 comprises 16 residues. The germline V gene has CDR1 KGHDR and CDR2 SFDVKD. J gave up 7 bases and V 3 bases, and 6 bases lay outside the gene matches.

The V gene is TRBV3-1 (or the pseudogene TRBV3-2), the J gene TRBJ1-4; no reliable D call. Germline values: CDR1 LGHDT, CDR2 YNNKEL (reference sequence). With 1 base removed from V and 8 bases from J, the gap between germline ends came to 11 bases. The CDR3 is 14 residues long. In DNA form, the CDR3 reads TGTGCCAGCAGCCAAGCTCTAACAGTAGAAAAACTGTTTTTT. Encoded protein: CASSQALTVEKLFF.

J is TRBJ2-7 and V is TRBV18; 8 bases agree with TRBD1. The germline gives CDR1 KGHSH, CDR2 LQKENI. V lost 3 bases to trimming and J lost 2 bases; unmatched junction nucleotides: 3. This CDR3 spans 14 amino acids. The CDR3 loop reads CASSPTGDPYEQYF. The CDR3 DNA is TGTGCCAGCTCACCGACAGGGGATCCCTACGAGCAGTACTTC.

This clone was counted only a few times. The gene calls are TRBV9 and TRBJ2-7; 13 positions agree with TRBD2. This CDR3 is built from 15 residues. V lost 7 bases and J lost 0; bases outside the gene matches: 4. CDR1 SGDLS and CDR2 YYNGEE come from the germline V gene. Here the CDR3 DNA reads TGTGCCAGCTCCAGACTAGCGGGGGGCTCCTACGAGCAGTACTTC. Amino acids: CASSRLAGGSYEQYF.

This sequence joins TRBV19 and TRBJ1-2, with TRBD1 matching 7 bases. With V trimmed by 7 bases and J by 13 bases, 9 bases remained unmatched. Germline CDR1 is LNHDA and CDR2 is SQIVND (reference sequence). The length of the CDR3 is 11 residues. In DNA form, the CDR3 reads TGTGCCAGTATCGTCGGTGACAGGGTCACCTTC. The encoded protein is CASIVGDRVTF.

The chain uses TRBV11-2 and TRBJ1-6; 10 nucleotides match TRBD1. Germline CDR1 is SGHAT and CDR2 is FQNNGV. The CDR3 runs to 17 residues. The ends lost 6 bases at V and 9 bases at J; junction bases unmatched: 14. The CDR3, as DNA: TGTGCCAGCAGAAATACCCGACCGGGACAGGGGTTTTCACCCCTCCACTTT. Its translation is CASRNTRPGQGFSPLHF.

In its sample, this clone was seen once. V and J are TRBV15 and TRBJ1-6; D gene uncertain. CDR3 length: 13 amino acids. Between the trimmed V and J ends, which lost 3 bases and 7 bases, there was a span of 7 bases. Germline loops: CDR1 LNHNV, CDR2 YYDKDF (reference sequence). The CDR3 here is CATSSGVNSPLHF. The CDR3 DNA reads TGTGCCACCAGCAGCGGGGTAAATTCACCCCTCCACTTT.

The chain has TRBV19 and TRBJ2-1; tentative D call: TRBD2 (6 bases). CDR1 LNHDA and CDR2 SQIVND come from the germline V gene (reference sequence). V lost 2 bases and J lost 5, with 13 bases in between. The CDR3 contains 15 residues. The CDR3 sequence is CASSILGLGDNEQFF. The CDR3 DNA is TGTGCCAGTAGTATACTGGGACTGGGAGACAATGAGCAGTTCTTC.